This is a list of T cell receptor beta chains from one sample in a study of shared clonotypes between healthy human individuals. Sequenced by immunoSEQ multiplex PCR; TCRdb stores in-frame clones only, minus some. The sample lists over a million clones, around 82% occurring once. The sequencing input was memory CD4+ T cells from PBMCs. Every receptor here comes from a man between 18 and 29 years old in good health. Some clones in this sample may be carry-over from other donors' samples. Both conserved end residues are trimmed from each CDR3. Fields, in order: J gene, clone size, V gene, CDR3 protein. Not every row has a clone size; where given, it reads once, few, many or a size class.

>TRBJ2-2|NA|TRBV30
AWSVNRARATGELF
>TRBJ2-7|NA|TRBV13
ASSFVREGFSYEQY
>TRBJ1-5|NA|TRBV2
ASSPSARAGNQPQH
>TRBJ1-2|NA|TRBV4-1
ASSQDREAPYGYT
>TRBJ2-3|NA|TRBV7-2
ASRAGGLADTQY
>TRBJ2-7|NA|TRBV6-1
ASRGAGASSYEQY
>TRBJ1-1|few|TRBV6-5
ASEFGTEAF
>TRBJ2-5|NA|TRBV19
ASSMGLVETQY
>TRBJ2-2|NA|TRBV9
ASGDRVNTGELF
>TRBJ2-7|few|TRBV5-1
ASSPMRTGLSYEQY
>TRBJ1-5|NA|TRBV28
ASHQDVQGRH
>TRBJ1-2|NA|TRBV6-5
ASAGTGGGYT
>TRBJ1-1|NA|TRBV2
GKQRTVNTEAF
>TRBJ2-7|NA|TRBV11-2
ASSLRWGAGGRVEQY
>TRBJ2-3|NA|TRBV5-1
ASRGESDTQY
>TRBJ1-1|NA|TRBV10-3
AISAQGTTEAF
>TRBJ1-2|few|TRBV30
AWSVKAGHGYT
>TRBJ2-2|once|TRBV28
ASSLSRATNTGELF
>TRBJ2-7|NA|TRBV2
ASSVAGVGEQY
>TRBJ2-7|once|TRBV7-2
ASSSGTSGSQGTHEQY
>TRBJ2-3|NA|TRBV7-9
ASSSTSGWYTQY
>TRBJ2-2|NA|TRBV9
ASRRTGDSYTGELF
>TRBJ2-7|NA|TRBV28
ASSRGSLYEQY
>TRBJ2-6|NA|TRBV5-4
ASSPPGGVGANVLT
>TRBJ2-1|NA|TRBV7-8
ASSPSGRAAGEQF
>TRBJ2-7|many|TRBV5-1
ASSLTTGTFSYEQY
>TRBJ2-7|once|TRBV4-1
ASSQDYREQY
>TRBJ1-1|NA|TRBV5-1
ASSFNMNTEAF
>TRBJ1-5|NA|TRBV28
ASSPVGGPNQPQH
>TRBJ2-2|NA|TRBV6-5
ASRAGRTGELF
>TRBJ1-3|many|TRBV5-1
ASSLEASTAGNTIY
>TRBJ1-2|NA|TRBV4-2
ASSQPPGQGGYGYT
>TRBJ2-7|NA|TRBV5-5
ASSLHPETYEQY
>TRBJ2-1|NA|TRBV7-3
ASSLRGPGANEQF
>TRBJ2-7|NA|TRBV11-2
ASSKGTSGSYEQY
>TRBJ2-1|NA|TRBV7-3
ASSLSGTSVAGAYEQF
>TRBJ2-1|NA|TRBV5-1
ASSLRGLASYNEQF
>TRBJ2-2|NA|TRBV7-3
ASTIGGTGAGELF
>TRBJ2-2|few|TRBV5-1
ASSSNTGELF
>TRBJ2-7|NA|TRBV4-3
ASSQDIGRNYEQY
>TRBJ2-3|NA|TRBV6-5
ASSINRDPKGTQY
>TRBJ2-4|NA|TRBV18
ASSQTQGGGINIQY
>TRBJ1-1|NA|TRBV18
ASSPPKGLNTEAF
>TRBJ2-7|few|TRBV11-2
ASSLDRDRGYEQY
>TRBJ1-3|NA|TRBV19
ASSTPGTGAGNTIY
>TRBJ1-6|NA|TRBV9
ASSVGAGYSPLH
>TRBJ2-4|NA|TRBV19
ASKGGRGLAKNIQY
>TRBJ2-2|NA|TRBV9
ASSVEGAKTGELF
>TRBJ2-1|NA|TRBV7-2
ASSLDRDNEQF
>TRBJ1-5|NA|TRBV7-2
ASSRDRGPSQPQH
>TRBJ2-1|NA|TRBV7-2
ASSPPGTPGMNEQF
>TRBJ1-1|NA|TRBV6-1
ASSRLNTEAF
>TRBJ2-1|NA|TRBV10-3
AISELGNEQF
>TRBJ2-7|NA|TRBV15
ATSRGMRVGATKGSIYEQY
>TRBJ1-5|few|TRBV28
ASRLGGTGGSQPQH
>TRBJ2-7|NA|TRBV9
ASSHPATYEQY
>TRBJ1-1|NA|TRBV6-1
ASSGGRDRGLGAF
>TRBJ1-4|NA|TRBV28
ASSFLQGAGEKLF